This T cell receptor (beta chain) was found in a study of blood T cell repertoires in COVID-19. Across the whole study: The study drew acute and convalescent COVID-19 samples from the United States, Italy and Spain.

V was shortened by 5 bases and J by 1 base, with 11 bases between the two germline ends. The germline V gene encodes CDR1 LNHDA and CDR2 SQIVND (reference sequence). The CDR3 runs 14 residues. This clone showed up just once. TCRdb's table, derived via immunoSEQ multiplex PCR, lists solely in-frame clones and lacks some. Of about 260,000 clones listed, 88% are singletons. This sequence originates from a woman in her seventies with COVID-19, enrolled during active disease. The chain uses TRBV19 and TRBJ1-1; D is uncertain. The sample comprised peripheral blood. Here the CDR3 DNA reads TGTGCCAGTAGTCCTCTAACTTCGAACACTGAAGCTTTCTTT. Translating gives CASSPLTSNTEAFF.